This T cell receptor beta chain was recovered during a study of blood T cell repertoires in COVID-19. In its sample, this clone was seen a few times. The CDR3 has 14 amino acids. Germline V gene data show CDR1 as SGHRS and CDR2 as YFSETQ. V was pared by 0 bases and J by 3 bases, with 10 bases between. Clones were sequenced by immunoSEQ multiplex PCR, and TCRdb holds only the in-frame ones, with some missing. Found here are approximately 330,000 clones, 88% of them singletons; the top ten hold 3.5% to 4%. The clonotype was recovered from a woman in her 50s with active or convalescent COVID-19. The rearrangement links TRBV5-1 to TRBJ2-7, with D possibly matching TRBD1 (5 bases). Sequencing input: peripheral blood. DNA of the CDR3: TGCGCCAGCAGCTTGGAGTCAGGGAACTACGAGCAGTACTTC. Translation: CASSLESGNYEQYF.